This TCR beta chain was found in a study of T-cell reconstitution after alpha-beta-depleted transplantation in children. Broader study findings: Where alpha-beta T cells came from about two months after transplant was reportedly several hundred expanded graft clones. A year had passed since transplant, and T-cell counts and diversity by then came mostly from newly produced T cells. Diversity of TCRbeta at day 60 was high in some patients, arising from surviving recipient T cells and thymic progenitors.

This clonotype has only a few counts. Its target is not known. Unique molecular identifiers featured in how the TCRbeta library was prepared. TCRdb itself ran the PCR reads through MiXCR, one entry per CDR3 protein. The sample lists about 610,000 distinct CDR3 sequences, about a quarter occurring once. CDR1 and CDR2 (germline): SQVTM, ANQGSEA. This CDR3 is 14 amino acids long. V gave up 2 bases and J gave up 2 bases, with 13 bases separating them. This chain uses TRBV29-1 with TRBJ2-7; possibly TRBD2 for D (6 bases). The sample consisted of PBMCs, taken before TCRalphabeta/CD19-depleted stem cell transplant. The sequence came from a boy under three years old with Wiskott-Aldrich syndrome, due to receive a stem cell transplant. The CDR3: CSVEKGLPPYEQYF. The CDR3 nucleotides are TGCAGCGTTGAAAAGGGACTGCCACCCTACGAGCAGTACTTC.